This is a list of T cell receptor beta chains from one sample in a study of T cells after posttransplantation cyclophosphamide. The data were produced by immunoSEQ multiplex PCR, yet TCRdb's version contains in-frame clones alone and is incomplete. The sample has some 15,000 clones; about 77% are singletons. Sequenced material: CD8+ T cells sorted from PBMCs, taken about 1,900 days after a stem cell transplant with posttransplant cyclophosphamide. These receptors all come from a female patient aged 40 to 55 who received an allogeneic stem cell transplant from a related donor, was CMV-positive, and had no GVHD. Some T cells could come from the graft donor. CDR3s include the opening cysteine and the closing phenylalanine or tryptophan. Fields, in order: V gene, clone size, D gene, J gene, CDR3 protein, CDR3 DNA. D genes are given only for firm matches. Where a row states a size, it is once, few, many or the class of an expanded clone; other rows omit it.

V: TRBV7-6; size: NA; D: TRBD2; J: TRBJ2-4; CDR3: CASSSGGPDIQYF; DNA: TGTGCCAGCAGCTCGGGGGGGCCTGACATTCAGTACTTC
V: TRBV7-6; size: few; D: NA; J: TRBJ2-2; CDR3: CASSLATGPNTGELFF; DNA: TGTGCCAGCAGCTTAGCGACAGGACCTAACACCGGGGAGCTGTTTTTT
V: TRBV19; size: NA; D: NA; J: TRBJ2-3; CDR3: CASSIGIFAGAPLHYTDTQYF; DNA: TGTGCCAGTAGTATAGGAATTTTCGCGGGGGCACCTCTACATTACACAGATACGCAGTATTTT
V: TRBV4-1; size: few; D: NA; J: TRBJ1-6; CDR3: CASSQGVYEGEYNSPLHF; DNA: TGCGCCAGCAGCCAAGGGGTCTATGAAGGAGAGTACAATTCACCCCTCCACTTT
V: TRBV6-4; size: NA; D: NA; J: TRBJ1-6; CDR3: CASRPTGYINSPLHF; DNA: TGTGCCAGCAGGCCCACAGGGTATATTAATTCACCCCTCCACTTT
V: TRBV9; size: NA; D: NA; J: TRBJ1-1; CDR3: CASSAGTEAFF; DNA: TGTGCCAGCAGCGCCGGGACTGAAGCTTTCTTT
V: TRBV29-1; size: NA; D: NA; J: TRBJ2-1; CDR3: CSVDSGVGYNEQFF; DNA: TGCAGCGTTGATTCCGGGGTGGGCTACAATGAGCAGTTCTTC
V: TRBV5-8; size: few; D: TRBD2; J: TRBJ2-1; CDR3: CASSLASGGHEQFF; DNA: TGTGCCAGCAGCTTGGCCTCGGGGGGGCATGAGCAGTTCTTC
V: TRBV7-2; size: NA; D: NA; J: TRBJ2-5; CDR3: CASSPTRGKGETQYF; DNA: TGTGCCAGCAGCCCCACACGGGGGAAGGGAGAGACCCAGTACTTC
V: TRBV7-9; size: NA; D: NA; J: TRBJ1-5; CDR3: CASSPGGPQHF; DNA: TGTGCCAGCAGTCCCGGTGGGCCCCAGCATTTT
V: TRBV5-1; size: NA; D: TRBD1; J: TRBJ2-3; CDR3: CASSFRDRGSDTQYF; DNA: TGCGCCAGCAGCTTCCGGGACAGGGGTTCAGATACGCAGTATTTT
V: TRBV6-5; size: NA; D: NA; J: TRBJ2-3; CDR3: CASSYLDTDTQYF; DNA: TGTGCCAGCAGTTACTTAGACACAGATACGCAGTATTTT
V: TRBV5-1; size: NA; D: TRBD1; J: TRBJ2-7; CDR3: CASSWGDREYEQYF; DNA: TGCGCCAGCAGCTGGGGGGACAGGGAGTACGAGCAGTACTTC
V: TRBV27; size: NA; D: TRBD1; J: TRBJ2-7; CDR3: CASSRVGTGVEQYF; DNA: TGTGCCAGCAGCCGAGTCGGGACAGGGGTCGAGCAGTACTTC
V: TRBV9; size: NA; D: NA; J: TRBJ1-3; CDR3: CASSASTESSGNTIYF; DNA: TGTGCCAGCAGCGCCTCGACAGAGAGCTCTGGAAACACCATATATTTT
V: TRBV7-9; size: few; D: TRBD1; J: TRBJ1-2; CDR3: CASSFGTGDGYTF; DNA: TGTGCCAGCAGCTTTGGGACAGGGGATGGCTACACCTTC
V: TRBV4-2; size: NA; D: TRBD2; J: TRBJ2-7; CDR3: CASSPRPGGSYEQYF; DNA: TGTGCCAGCAGCCCCCGTCCGGGGGGCTCCTACGAGCAGTACTTC
V: TRBV9; size: few; D: TRBD1; J: TRBJ2-7; CDR3: CASSLQQGSEQYF; DNA: TGTGCCAGCAGCCTCCAACAGGGGAGCGAGCAGTACTTC
V: TRBV10-3; size: NA; D: TRBD2; J: TRBJ2-3; CDR3: CAISDPTSGGTTDTQYF; DNA: TGTGCCATCAGTGACCCGACTAGCGGGGGGACCACAGATACGCAGTATTTT
V: TRBV5-6; size: NA; D: TRBD2; J: TRBJ2-1; CDR3: CASSGGADSYNEQFF; DNA: TGTGCCAGCTCGGGGGGGGCCGACTCCTACAATGAGCAGTTCTTC
V: TRBV7-9; size: NA; D: TRBD1; J: TRBJ2-1; CDR3: CAGGGQGAGEQFF; DNA: TGTGCCGGGGGGGGACAGGGGGCAGGTGAGCAGTTCTTC
V: TRBV7-9; size: NA; D: NA; J: TRBJ1-4; CDR3: CASSLAGGNEEKLFF; DNA: TGTGCCAGCAGCTTAGCGGGGGGGAATGAGGAAAAACTGTTTTTT
V: TRBV7-9; size: few; D: NA; J: TRBJ1-2; CDR3: CASSMTVRRYGYTF; DNA: TGTGCCAGCAGCATGACAGTACGGAGATATGGCTACACCTTC
V: TRBV11-3; size: NA; D: NA; J: TRBJ1-1; CDR3: CASSLPRGLNTEAFF; DNA: TGTGCCAGCAGCTTACCTAGGGGCCTGAACACTGAAGCTTTCTTT
V: TRBV27; size: NA; D: NA; J: TRBJ2-7; CDR3: CASSFGQRTTYEQYF; DNA: TGTGCCAGCAGTTTCGGACAGCGCACAACCTACGAGCAGTACTTC
V: TRBV4-2; size: NA; D: NA; J: TRBJ2-1; CDR3: CASSQVVGGLYAIF; DNA: TGTGCCAGCAGCCAAGTGGTTGGGGGGTTATATGCGATCTTC
V: TRBV5-5; size: NA; D: TRBD1; J: TRBJ2-7; CDR3: CASSHGQGAREQYF; DNA: TGTGCCAGCAGCCACGGGCAGGGGGCGCGGGAGCAGTACTTC
V: TRBV11-2; size: NA; D: NA; J: TRBJ1-2; CDR3: CASSLKGFVDSGGYTF; DNA: TGTGCCAGCAGCTTAAAGGGGTTCGTGGATAGTGGTGGCTACACCTTC
V: TRBV25-1; size: NA; D: NA; J: TRBJ1-2; CDR3: CASSGFEIPEDYGYTF; DNA: TGTGCCAGCAGTGGTTTCGAAATCCCAGAGGACTATGGCTACACCTTC
V: TRBV7-9; size: NA; D: NA; J: TRBJ2-7; CDR3: CASSFTAGDEQYF; DNA: TGTGCCAGCAGCTTCACGGCAGGGGACGAGCAGTACTTC
V: TRBV5-6; size: NA; D: NA; J: TRBJ2-5; CDR3: CASSSRHHQETQYF; DNA: TGTGCCAGCAGCTCTCGACACCACCAAGAGACCCAGTACTTC